This T cell receptor beta chain came from a study of cytomegalovirus exposure and HLA in healthy donors. Whole-study results and caveats: The authors later found HLA-associated TCR beta chains more clonally expanded than equally common others.

Germline lookup yields CDR1 SGDLS and CDR2 YYNGEE. The CDR3 runs to 12 residues. Researchers ran the PCR with 60 Vbeta and 13 Jbeta primers. The method was immunoSEQ multiplex PCR; TCRdb's version includes in-frame clones alone and lacks a portion of them. Of 110,000 or so clones in the sample, approximately 80% are singletons; the top ten hold roughly 2.6%. Details on this clone: Antigen specificity is unknown. One end of the junction is discordant with germline, which a read error may explain.

The sequence derives from a woman aged 18-29 years in good health and CMV-seronegative. This chain connects TRBV9 to TRBJ2-1; 7 nucleotides line up with TRBD2. The sample was PBMCs. CDR3 in DNA: TGTGCCAGCAGTGTAGGGAGGGGAGAGCAGTTCTTC. Encoded protein: CASSVGRGEQFF.